Included here is one TCR beta chain sequence, with context. Its antigen is not identified. This sample is part of a study of pediatric ulcerative colitis. Whole-study findings and limits: Rectal repertoires separated controls, mild-moderate and acute severe colitis.

The diagnostic colonoscopy in ulcerative colitis patients preceded any immunosuppressive treatment. Germline CDR1 is ENHRY and CDR2 is SYGVKD. The ends lost 5 bases at V and 2 bases at J; junction bases unmatched: 16. This CDR3 spans 18 amino acids. Profiled with immunoSEQ multiplex PCR; TCRdb holds only in-frame clones, not every one. The table records about 64,000 clones, 86% of them present only once. The sample taken for sequencing was blood. The sequence derives from a boy between 10 and 17 years old with severe ulcerative colitis. This chain links TRBV10-3 with TRBJ1-2; 8 positions agree with TRBD1. CDR3 region: CAISSERQGAEVNYGYTF. The CDR3 coding sequence is TGTGCCATCAGTTCCGAGAGGCAGGGGGCGGAAGTAAACTATGGCTACACCTTC.